The clone carrying this T cell receptor beta chain was seen repeatedly, ten times or more. MiXCR, applied by TCRdb to the 5' RACE reads, yields one record per CDR3 protein. The sample yields 1.5 million to 2 million distinct CDR3 sequences, around 33% seen once. These data are taken from a study of identical twins. The germline V and J ends were trimmed by 0 bases and 2 bases, with 11 bases remaining between them. This CDR3 is 15 amino acids long. Germline V lookup: CDR1 SGHRS, CDR2 YFSETQ. Every sampled donor was Caucasian and healthy. Sequenced sample: cord blood. This chain connects TRBV5-1 to TRBJ1-2; the D is unclear. The TCR originated in a newborn girl in good health. CDR3 sequence: CASSLVAGPNYGYTF. CDR3 sequence (DNA): TGCGCCAGCAGCTTGGTTGCCGGGCCCAACTATGGCTACACCTTC.